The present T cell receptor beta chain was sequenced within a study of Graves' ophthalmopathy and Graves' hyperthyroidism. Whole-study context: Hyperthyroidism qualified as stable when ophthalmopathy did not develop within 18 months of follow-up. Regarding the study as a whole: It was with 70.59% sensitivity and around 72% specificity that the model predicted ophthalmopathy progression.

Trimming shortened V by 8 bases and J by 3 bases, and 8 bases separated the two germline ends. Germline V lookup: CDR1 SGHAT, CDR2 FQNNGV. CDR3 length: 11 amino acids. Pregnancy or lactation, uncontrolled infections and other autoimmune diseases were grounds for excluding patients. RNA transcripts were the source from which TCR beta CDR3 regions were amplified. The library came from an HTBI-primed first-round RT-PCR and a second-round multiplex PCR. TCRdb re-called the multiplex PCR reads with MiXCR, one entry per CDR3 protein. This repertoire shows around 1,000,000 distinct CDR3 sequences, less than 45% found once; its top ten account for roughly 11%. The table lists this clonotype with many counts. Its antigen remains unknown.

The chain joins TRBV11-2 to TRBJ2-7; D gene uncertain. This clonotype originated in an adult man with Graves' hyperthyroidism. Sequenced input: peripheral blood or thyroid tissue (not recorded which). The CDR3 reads CASAVSYEQYF. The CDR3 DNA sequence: TGTGCCAGCGCCGTAAGCTACGAGCAGTACTTC. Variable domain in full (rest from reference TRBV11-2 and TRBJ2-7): EAGVAQSPRYKIIEKRQSVAFWCNPISGHATLYWYQQILGQGPKLLIQFQNNGVVDDSQLPKDRFSAERLKGVDSTLKIQPAKLEDSAVYLCASAVSYEQYFGPGTRLTVT.